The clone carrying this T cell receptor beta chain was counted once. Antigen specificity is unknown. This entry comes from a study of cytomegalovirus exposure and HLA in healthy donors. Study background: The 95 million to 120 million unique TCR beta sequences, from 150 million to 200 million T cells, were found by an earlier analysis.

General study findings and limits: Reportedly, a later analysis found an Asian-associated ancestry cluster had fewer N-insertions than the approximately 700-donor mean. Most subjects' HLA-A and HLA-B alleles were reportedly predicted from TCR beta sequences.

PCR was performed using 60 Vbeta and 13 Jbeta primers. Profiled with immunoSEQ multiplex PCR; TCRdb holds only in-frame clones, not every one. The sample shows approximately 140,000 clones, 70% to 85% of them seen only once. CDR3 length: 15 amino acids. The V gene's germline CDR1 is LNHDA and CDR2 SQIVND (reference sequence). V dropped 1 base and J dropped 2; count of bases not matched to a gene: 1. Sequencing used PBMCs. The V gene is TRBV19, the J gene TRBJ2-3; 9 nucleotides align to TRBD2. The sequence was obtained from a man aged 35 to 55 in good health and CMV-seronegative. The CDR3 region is CASSIGLAVTDTQYF. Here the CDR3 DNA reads TGTGCCAGTAGTATAGGACTAGCGGTCACAGATACGCAGTATTTT.